These T cell receptor beta chains were read from a single sample in a study of CD8+ T cells in alopecia areata. Sequencing was performed with immunoSEQ multiplex PCR; in TCRdb, only in-frame clones are kept and a portion is missing. Among 130,000 or so clones listed, over 60% were seen once. The sample in question was CD4+ T cells sorted from blood, obtained at week 4, from a patient treated with tofacitinib. The receptors were gathered from a human donor with alopecia areata. The CDR3 runs from the conserved cysteine through the conserved F or W. The order of the fields is D gene, J gene, clone size, V gene, CDR3 protein, CDR3 DNA. D genes are given only for firm matches. Not every row has a clone size; where given, it reads once, few, many or a size class.

D: NA; J: TRBJ1-2; size: once; V: TRBV9; CDR3: CASSVGREYGYTF; DNA: TGTGCCAGCAGCGTAGGCAGGGAGTATGGCTACACCTTC
D: NA; J: TRBJ2-6; size: NA; V: TRBV30; CDR3: CAWSVGGAGANVLTF; DNA: TGTGCCTGGAGTGTTGGGGGTGCTGGGGCCAACGTCCTGACTTTC
D: NA; J: TRBJ2-7; size: NA; V: TRBV9; CDR3: CASSVGGRASYEQYF; DNA: TGTGCCAGCAGCGTCGGTGGCAGGGCTTCCTACGAGCAGTACTTC
D: NA; J: TRBJ2-3; size: NA; V: TRBV2; CDR3: CASSESPDTQYF; DNA: TGTGCCAGCAGTGAATCCCCAGATACGCAGTATTTT
D: NA; J: TRBJ2-1; size: NA; V: TRBV30; CDR3: CAWSVPTQAAVNEQFF; DNA: TGTGCCTGGAGTGTACCTACCCAGGCGGCGGTAAATGAGCAGTTCTTC
D: TRBD1; J: TRBJ2-5; size: NA; V: TRBV9; CDR3: CASSVVGQPKSFQETQYF; DNA: TGTGCCAGCAGCGTAGTGGGACAGCCAAAGAGCTTTCAAGAGACCCAGTACTTC
D: TRBD1; J: TRBJ2-6; size: NA; V: TRBV2; CDR3: CASTDRVSGANVLTF; DNA: TGTGCCAGCACGGACAGGGTTAGTGGGGCCAACGTCCTGACTTTC
D: TRBD1; J: TRBJ2-7; size: NA; V: TRBV7-8; CDR3: CASSLGDRAKDEQYF; DNA: TGTGCCAGCAGCTTAGGGGACAGGGCGAAAGACGAGCAGTACTTC
D: NA; J: TRBJ2-3; size: few; V: TRBV15; CDR3: CATSRDLRLGESTDTQYF; DNA: TGTGCCACCAGCAGAGATCTAAGATTGGGGGAGAGCACAGATACGCAGTATTTT
D: NA; J: TRBJ2-7; size: few; V: TRBV13; CDR3: CASSPPLQESSYEQYF; DNA: TGTGCCAGCAGCCCACCCCTCCAGGAGAGCTCCTACGAGCAGTACTTC